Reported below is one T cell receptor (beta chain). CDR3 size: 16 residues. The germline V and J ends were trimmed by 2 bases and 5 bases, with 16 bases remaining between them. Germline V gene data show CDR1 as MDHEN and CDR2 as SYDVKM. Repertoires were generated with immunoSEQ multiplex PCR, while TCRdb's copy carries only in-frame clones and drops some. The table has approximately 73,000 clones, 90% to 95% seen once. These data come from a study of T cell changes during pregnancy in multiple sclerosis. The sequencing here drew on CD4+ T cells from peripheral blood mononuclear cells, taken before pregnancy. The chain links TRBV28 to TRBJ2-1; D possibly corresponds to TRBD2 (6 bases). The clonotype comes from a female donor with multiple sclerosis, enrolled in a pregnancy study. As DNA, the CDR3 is TGTGCCAGCAGTTTACGGTCGGGAGTCGCCCACAATGAGCAGTTCTTC. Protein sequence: CASSLRSGVAHNEQFF.